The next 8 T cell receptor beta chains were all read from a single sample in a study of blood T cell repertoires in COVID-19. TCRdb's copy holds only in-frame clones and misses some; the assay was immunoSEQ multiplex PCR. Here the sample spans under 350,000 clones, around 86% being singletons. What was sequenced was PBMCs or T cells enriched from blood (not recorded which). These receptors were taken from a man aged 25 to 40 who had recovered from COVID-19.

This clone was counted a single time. The CDR3, as DNA: TGTGCCAGCAGCATCCTAGCGGATACGAACACCGGGGAGCTGTTTTTT. As protein: CASSILADTNTGELFF. The chain links TRBV5-4 to TRBJ2-2, with 7 bases aligning to TRBD2. Trimming cost V 4 bases and J 0 bases; bases outside gene matches: 6. This CDR3 has 16 amino acids. The germline gives CDR1 SGHNT, CDR2 YYREEE (reference sequence).

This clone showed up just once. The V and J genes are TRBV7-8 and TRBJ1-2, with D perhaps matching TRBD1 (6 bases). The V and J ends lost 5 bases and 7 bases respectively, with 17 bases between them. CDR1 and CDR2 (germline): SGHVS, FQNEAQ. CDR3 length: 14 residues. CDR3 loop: CASSASQGNSGYTF. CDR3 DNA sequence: TGTGCCAGCAGCGCATCACAGGGTAATAGTGGCTACACCTTC.

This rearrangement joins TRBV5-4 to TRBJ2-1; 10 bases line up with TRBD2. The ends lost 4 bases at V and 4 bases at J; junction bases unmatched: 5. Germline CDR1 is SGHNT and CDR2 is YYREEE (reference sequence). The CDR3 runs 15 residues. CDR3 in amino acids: CASSPRLAGYNEQFF. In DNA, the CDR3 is TGTGCCAGCAGCCCTAGACTAGCGGGTTACAATGAGCAGTTCTTC.

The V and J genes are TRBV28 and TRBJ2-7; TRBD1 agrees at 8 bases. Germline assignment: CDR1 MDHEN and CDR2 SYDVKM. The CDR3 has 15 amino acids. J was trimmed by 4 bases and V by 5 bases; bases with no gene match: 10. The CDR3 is CASSAGQGVLYEQYF. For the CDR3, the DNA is TGTGCCAGCAGTGCCGGACAGGGTGTTTTATACGAGCAGTACTTC.

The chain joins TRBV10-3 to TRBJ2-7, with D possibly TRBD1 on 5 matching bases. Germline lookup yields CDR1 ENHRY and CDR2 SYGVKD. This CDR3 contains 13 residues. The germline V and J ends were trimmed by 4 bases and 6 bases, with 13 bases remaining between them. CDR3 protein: CAISAITGSEQYF. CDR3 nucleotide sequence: TGTGCCATCAGTGCAATTACAGGTAGCGAGCAGTACTTC.

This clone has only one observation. CDR3 sequence reads: CASSSQGVTSTDTQYF. CDR3 coding DNA: TGTGCCAGCAGCTCACAGGGGGTTACCAGCACAGATACGCAGTATTTT. The rearrangement uses TRBV5-5 and TRBJ2-3, with TRBD1 matching over 8 bases. The ends lost 3 bases at V and 0 bases at J; junction bases unmatched: 6. Germline-derived CDR1 and CDR2 are SGHKS and YYEKEE (reference sequence). The CDR3 runs 16 residues.

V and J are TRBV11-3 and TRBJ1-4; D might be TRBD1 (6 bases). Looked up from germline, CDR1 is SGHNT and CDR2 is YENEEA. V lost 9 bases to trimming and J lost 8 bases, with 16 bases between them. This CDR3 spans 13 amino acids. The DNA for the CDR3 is TGTGCCAGGGGACCACAGGGCTGGGAAAAACTGTTTTTT. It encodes CARGPQGWEKLFF.

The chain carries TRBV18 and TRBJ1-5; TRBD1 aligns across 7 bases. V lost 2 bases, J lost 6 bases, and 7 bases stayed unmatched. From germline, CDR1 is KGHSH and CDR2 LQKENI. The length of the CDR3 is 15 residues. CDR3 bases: TGTGCCAGCTCACCAGGGACAGTTCCGTCTCAGCCCCAGCATTTT. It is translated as CASSPGTVPSQPQHF.